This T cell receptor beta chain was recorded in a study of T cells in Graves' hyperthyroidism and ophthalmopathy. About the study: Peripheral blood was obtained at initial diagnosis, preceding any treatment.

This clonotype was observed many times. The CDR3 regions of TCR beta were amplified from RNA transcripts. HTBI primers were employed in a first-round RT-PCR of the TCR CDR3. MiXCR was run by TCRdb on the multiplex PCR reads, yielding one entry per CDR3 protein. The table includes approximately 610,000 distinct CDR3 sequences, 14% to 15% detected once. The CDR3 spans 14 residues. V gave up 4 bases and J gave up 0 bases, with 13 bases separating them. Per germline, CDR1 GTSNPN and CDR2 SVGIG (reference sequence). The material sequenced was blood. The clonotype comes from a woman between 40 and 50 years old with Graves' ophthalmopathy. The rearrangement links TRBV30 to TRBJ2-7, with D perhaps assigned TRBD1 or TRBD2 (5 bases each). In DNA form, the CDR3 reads TGTGCCTGGACCACCGGGACGGACTCCTACGAGCAGTACTTC. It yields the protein CAWTTGTDSYEQYF.